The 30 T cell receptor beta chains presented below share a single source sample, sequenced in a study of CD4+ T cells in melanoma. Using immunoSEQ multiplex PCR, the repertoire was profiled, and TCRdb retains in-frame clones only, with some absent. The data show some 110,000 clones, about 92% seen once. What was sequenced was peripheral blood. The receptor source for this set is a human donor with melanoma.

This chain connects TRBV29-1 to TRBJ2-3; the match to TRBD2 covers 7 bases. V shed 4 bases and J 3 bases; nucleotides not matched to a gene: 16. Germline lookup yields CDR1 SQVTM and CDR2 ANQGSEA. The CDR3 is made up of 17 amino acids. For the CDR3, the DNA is TGCAGCGTTGGGGGCCTTGAGATCGGGGGAGGGACAGATACGCAGTATTTT. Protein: CSVGGLEIGGGTDTQYF.

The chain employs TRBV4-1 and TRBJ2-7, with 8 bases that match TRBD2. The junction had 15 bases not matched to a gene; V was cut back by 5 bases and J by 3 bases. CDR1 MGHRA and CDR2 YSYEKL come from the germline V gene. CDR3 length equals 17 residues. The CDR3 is CASSYRAAGLVDYEQYF. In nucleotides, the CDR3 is TGCGCCAGCAGCTATCGGGCGGCGGGACTAGTGGACTACGAGCAGTACTTC.

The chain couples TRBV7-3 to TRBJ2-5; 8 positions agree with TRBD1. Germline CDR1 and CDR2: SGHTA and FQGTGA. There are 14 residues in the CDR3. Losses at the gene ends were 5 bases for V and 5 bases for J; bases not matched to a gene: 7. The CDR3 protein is CASSRTGMGETQYF. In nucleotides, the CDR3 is TGTGCCAGCAGCCGGACAGGGATGGGGGAGACCCAGTACTTC.

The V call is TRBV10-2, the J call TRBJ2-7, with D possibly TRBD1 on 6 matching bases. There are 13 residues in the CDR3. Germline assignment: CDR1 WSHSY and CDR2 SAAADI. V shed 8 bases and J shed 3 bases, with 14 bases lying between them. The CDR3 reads CASSRQGHYEQYF. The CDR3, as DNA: TGCGCCAGCTCGCGGCAGGGACACTACGAGCAGTACTTC.

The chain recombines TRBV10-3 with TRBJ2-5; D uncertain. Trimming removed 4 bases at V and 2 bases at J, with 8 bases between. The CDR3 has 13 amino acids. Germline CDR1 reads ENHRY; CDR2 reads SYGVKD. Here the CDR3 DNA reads TGTGCCATCAGTGGACGGCAGCAAGAGACCCAGTACTTC. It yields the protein CAISGRQQETQYF.

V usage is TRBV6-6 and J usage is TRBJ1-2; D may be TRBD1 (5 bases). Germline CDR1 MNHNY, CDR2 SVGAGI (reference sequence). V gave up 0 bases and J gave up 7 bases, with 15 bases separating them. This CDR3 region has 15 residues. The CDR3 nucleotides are TGTGCCAGCAGTTACTCGAAGGGTCCTGGGGCTGGCTACACCTTC. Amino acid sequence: CASSYSKGPGAGYTF.

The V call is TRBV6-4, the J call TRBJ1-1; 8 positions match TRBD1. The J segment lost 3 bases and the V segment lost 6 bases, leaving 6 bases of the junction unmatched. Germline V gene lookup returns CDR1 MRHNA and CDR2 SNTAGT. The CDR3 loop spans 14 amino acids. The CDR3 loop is CASRPEDRDTEAFF. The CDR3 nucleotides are TGTGCCAGCAGACCCGAGGACAGGGACACTGAAGCTTTCTTT.

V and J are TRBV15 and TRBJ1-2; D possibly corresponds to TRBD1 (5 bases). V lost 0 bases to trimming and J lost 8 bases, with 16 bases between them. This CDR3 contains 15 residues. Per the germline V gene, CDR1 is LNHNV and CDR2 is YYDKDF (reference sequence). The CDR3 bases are TGTGCCACCAGCAGAGATGAAGACAGTCAGGAGGGCTACACCTTC. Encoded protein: CATSRDEDSQEGYTF. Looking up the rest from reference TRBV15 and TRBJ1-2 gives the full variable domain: DAMVIQNPRYQVTQFGKPVTLSCSQTLNHNVMYWYQQKSSQAPKLLFHYYDKDFNNEADTPDNFQSRRPNTSFCFLDIRSPGLGDTAMYLCATSRDEDSQEGYTFGSGTRLTVV.

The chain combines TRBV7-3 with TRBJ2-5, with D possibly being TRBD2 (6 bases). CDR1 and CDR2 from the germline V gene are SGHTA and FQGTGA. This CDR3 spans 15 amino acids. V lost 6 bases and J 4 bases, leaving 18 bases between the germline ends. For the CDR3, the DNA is TGTGCCAGCAGTTTTAACGGGGGAACAAGAGAGACCCAGTACTTC. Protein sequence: CASSFNGGTRETQYF. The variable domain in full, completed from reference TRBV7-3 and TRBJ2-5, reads GAGVSQTPSNKVTEKGKYVELRCDPISGHTALYWYRQSLGQGPEFLIYFQGTGAADDSGLPNDRFFAVRPEGSVSTLKIQRTERGDSAVYLCASSFNGGTRETQYFGPGTRLLVL.

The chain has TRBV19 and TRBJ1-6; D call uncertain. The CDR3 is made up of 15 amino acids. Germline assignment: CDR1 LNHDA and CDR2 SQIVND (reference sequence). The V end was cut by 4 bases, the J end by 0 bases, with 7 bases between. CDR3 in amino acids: CASSSRSSYNSPLHF. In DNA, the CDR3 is TGTGCCAGTAGTAGCCGGAGCTCCTATAATTCACCCCTCCACTTT.

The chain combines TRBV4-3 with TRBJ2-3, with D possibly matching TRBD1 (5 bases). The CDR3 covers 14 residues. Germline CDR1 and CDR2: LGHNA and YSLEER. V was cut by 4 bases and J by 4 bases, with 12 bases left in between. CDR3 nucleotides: TGCGCCAGCAGCCTAGACAGTTCCGCAGATACGCAGTATTTT. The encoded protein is CASSLDSSADTQYF.

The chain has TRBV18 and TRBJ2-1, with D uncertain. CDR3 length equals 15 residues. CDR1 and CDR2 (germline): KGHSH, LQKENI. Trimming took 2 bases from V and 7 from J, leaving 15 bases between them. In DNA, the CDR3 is TGTGCCAGCTCACCAGACGCCCACGAGGCTAATGAGCAGTTCTTC. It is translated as CASSPDAHEANEQFF.

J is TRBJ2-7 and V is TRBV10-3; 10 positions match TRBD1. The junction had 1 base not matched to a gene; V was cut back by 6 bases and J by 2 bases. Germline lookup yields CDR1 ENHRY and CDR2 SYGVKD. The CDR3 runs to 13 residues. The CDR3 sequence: CAIRGTGAYEQYF. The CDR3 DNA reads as TGTGCCATCAGGGGGACAGGGGCCTACGAGCAGTACTTC.

The CDR3 DNA reads as TGTGCCAGCAGCTCCAAGACGGGACAGGAATATGAAAAACTGTTTTTT. Its translation: CASSSKTGQEYEKLFF. The chain employs TRBV7-2 and TRBJ1-4, with 8 nucleotides matching TRBD1. Trimming cost V 4 bases and J 6 bases; bases outside gene matches: 10. This CDR3 has 16 amino acids. The germline CDR1 and CDR2 sequences are SGHTA and FQGNSA.

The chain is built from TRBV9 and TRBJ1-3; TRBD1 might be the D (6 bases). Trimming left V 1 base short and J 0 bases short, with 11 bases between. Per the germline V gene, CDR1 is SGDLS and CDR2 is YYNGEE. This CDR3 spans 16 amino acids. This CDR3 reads CASSVFGGNSGNTIYF. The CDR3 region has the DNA TGTGCCAGCAGCGTATTCGGGGGCAACTCTGGAAACACCATATATTTT.

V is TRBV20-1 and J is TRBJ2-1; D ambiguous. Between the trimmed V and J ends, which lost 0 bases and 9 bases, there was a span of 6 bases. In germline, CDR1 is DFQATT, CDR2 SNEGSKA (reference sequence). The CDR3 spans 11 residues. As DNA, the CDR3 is TGCAGTGCTAGAGACGGTATTGAGCAGTTCTTC. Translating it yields CSARDGIEQFF.

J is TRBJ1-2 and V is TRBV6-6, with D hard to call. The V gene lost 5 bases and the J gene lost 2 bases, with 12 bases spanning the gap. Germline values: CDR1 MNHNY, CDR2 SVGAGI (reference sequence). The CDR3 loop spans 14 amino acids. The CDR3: CASSLLLNNYGYTF. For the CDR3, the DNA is TGTGCCAGCAGTCTACTTTTGAACAACTATGGCTACACCTTC.

DNA of the CDR3: TGCGCCAGCAGCTTGGCCGGGGACACCCCGAGGGAAACTTTCTTT. As protein: CASSLAGDTPRETFF. J is TRBJ1-1 and V is TRBV5-1; the D gene is possibly TRBD1 (6 bases). Germline V CDR1 and CDR2: SGHRS, YFSETQ. V lost 0 bases to trimming and J lost 12 bases, with 21 bases between them. The length of the CDR3 is 15 residues.

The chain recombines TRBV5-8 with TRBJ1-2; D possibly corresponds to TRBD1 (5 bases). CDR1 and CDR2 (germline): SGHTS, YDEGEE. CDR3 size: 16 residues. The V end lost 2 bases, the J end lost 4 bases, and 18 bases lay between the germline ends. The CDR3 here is CASSFYQGGTFYGYTF. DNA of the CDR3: TGTGCCAGCAGCTTTTATCAGGGTGGAACCTTCTATGGCTACACCTTC.

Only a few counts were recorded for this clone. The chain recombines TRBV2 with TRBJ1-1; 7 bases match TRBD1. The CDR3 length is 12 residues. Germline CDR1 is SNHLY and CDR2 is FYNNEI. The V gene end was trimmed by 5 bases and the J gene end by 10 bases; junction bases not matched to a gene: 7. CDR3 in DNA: TGTGCCAGCAGTAAACAGGGGTCTACAGCTTTCTTT. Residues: CASSKQGSTAFF.

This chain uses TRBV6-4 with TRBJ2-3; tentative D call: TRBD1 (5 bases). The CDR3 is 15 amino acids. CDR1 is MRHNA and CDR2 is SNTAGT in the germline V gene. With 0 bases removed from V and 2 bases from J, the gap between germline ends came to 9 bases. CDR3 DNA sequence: TGTGCCAGCAGTGACTCACCAGGGCCCACAGATACGCAGTATTTT. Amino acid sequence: CASSDSPGPTDTQYF.

This chain's CDR3 is CASSLDRGKGGNTIYF. The CDR3 region has the DNA TGTGCCAGCAGCCTAGACAGGGGAAAAGGTGGAAACACCATATATTTT. The V gene is TRBV4-2, the J gene TRBJ1-3, with 8 bases fitting TRBD1. This CDR3 is built from 16 residues. CDR1 and CDR2 (germline): LGHNA, YNFKEQ. After removal of 4 bases from V and 3 bases from J, the junction contained 8 bases not matched to a gene.

The CDR3: CASSLPGQSYEQYF. The DNA for the CDR3 is TGCGCCAGCAGCTTGCCAGGACAAAGCTACGAGCAGTACTTC. The gene calls are TRBV5-1 and TRBJ2-7; tentatively, D is TRBD1 (5 bases). The ends were cut back, 1 base at V and 3 bases at J, with 11 bases in the middle. Germline V gives CDR1 SGHRS, CDR2 YFSETQ. The length of the CDR3 is 14 residues.

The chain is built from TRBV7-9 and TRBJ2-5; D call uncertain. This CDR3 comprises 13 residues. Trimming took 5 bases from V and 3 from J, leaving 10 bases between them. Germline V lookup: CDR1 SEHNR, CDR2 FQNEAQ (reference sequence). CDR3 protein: CASSLRREETQYF. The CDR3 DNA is TGTGCCAGCAGCCTCCGAAGGGAAGAGACCCAGTACTTC.

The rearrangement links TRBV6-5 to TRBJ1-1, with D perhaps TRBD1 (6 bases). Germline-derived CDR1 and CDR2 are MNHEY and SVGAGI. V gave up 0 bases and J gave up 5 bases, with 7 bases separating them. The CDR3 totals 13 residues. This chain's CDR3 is CASSYSRGTEAFF. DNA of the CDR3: TGTGCCAGCAGTTACTCGAGGGGGACTGAAGCTTTCTTT.

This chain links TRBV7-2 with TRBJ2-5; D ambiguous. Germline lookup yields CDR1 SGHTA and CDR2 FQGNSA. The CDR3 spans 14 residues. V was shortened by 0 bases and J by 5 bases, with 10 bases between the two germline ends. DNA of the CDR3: TGTGCCAGCAGCTTAGCGCGTCTAGATGAGACCCAGTACTTC. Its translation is CASSLARLDETQYF.

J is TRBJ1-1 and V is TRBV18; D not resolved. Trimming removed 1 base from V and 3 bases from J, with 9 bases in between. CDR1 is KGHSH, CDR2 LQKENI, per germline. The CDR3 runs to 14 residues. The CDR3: CASSPQGRDTEAFF. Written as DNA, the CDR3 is TGTGCCAGCTCACCACAGGGTCGGGACACTGAAGCTTTCTTT. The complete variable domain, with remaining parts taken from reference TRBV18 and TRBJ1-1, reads NAGVMQNPRHLVRRRGQEARLRCSPMKGHSHVYWYRQLPEEGLKFMVYLQKENIIDESGMPKERFSAEFPKEGPSILRIQQVVRGDSAAYFCASSPQGRDTEAFFGQGTRLTVV.

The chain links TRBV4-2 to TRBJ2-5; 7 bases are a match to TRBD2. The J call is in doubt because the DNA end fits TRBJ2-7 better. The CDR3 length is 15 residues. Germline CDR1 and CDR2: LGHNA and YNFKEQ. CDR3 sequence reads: CASSQEGGSRDEQYF. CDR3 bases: TGTGCCAGCAGCCAAGAAGGCGGGAGTAGGGACGAGCAGTACTTC.

The DNA of the CDR3 is TGTGCCAGCAGTTTGACTAGTGGGGCAGATACGCAGTATTTT. Encoded protein: CASSLTSGADTQYF. The J gene is TRBJ2-3, the V gene TRBV7-2; weak D call: TRBD2 (6 bases). Trimming removed 6 bases at V and 4 bases at J, with 14 bases between. The germline gives CDR1 SGHTA, CDR2 FQGNSA. The CDR3 loop spans 14 amino acids. The variable domain in full, completed from reference TRBV7-2 and TRBJ2-3, reads GAGVSQSPSNKVTEKGKDVELRCDPISGHTALYWYRQSLGQGLEFLIYFQGNSAPDKSGLPSDRFSAERTGGSVSTLTIQRTQQEDSAVYLCASSLTSGADTQYFGPGTRLTVL.

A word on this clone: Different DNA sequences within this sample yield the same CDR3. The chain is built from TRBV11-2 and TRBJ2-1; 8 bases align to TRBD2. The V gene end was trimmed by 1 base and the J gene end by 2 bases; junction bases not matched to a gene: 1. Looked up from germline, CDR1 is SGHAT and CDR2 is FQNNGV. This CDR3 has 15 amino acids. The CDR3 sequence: CASSLGGLAYNEQFF. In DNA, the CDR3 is TGTGCCAGCAGCTTAGGGGGACTAGCCTACAATGAGCAGTTCTTC.